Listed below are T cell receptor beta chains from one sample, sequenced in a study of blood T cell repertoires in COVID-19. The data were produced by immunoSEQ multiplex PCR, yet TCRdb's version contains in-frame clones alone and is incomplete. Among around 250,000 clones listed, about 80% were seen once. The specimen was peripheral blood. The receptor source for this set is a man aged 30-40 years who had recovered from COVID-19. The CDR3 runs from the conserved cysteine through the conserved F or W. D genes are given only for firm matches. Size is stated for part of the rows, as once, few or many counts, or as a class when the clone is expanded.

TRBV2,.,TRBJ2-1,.,TGTGCCAGAGGGAGCACAGTCAATAACAATGAGCAGTTCTTC,CARGSTVNNNEQFF
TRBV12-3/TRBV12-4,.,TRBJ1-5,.,TGTGCCAGCAGTAAAAGCGACAATCAGCCCCAGCATTTT,CASSKSDNQPQHF
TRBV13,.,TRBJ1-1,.,TGTGCCAGCAGGGAACCGCCGGGTGAAGCTTTCTTT,CASREPPGEAFF
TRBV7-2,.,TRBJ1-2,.,TGTGCCCACGGGGCTAACTATGGCTACACCTTC,CAHGANYGYTF
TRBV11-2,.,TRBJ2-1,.,TGTGCCAGCAGCTTCCAAAGAGGCGGGTCTTACAATGAGCAGTTCTTC,CASSFQRGGSYNEQFF
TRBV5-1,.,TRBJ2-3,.,TGCGCCAGCAGCCCGACTAGTAACGCGGGAGATACGCAGTATTTT,CASSPTSNAGDTQYF
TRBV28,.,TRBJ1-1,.,TGTGCCAGCAGTGCGAACAGGGTAGCTTTCTTT,CASSANRVAFF
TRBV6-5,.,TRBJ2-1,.,TGTGCCACGGGGATAAGCTACAATGAGCAGTTCTTC,CATGISYNEQFF
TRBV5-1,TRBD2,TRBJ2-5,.,TGCGCCAGCAAAACTAGCGGGGGGTACCAAGAGACCCAGTACTTC,CASKTSGGYQETQYF
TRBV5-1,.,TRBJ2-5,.,TGCGCCAGCAGCTTTCGGGGTGGAGGGGAGACCCAGTACTTC,CASSFRGGGETQYF
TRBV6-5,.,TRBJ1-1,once,TGTGCCAGCAGTTATCACTCCATGACTCTGGACACTGAAGCTTTCTTT,CASSYHSMTLDTEAFF
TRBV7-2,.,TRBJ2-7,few,TGTGCCAGCAGCTTAGGCCTCCCGGGGACCTACGAGCAGTACTTC,CASSLGLPGTYEQYF
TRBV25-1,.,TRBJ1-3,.,TGTGCCAGCAGTGACCCCGTACAGGGACCCGGAAACACCATATATTTT,CASSDPVQGPGNTIYF
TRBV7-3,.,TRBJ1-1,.,TGTACCAGCAGCTTAATCCCTAACACTGAAGCTTTCTTT,CTSSLIPNTEAFF
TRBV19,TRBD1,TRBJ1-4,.,TGTGCCAGTAGTATAGATGCTACAGGGGGTGAAAAACTGTTTTTT,CASSIDATGGEKLFF
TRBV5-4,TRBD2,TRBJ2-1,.,TGTGCCTCCCTCCTAGCGGGGGCGAGCTCCTACAATGAGCAGTTCTTC,CASLLAGASSYNEQFF
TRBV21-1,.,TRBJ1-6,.,TGTGCCAGCAGCAAAGTGGGGAGGGGAAGGTCACCCCTCCACTTT,CASSKVGRGRSPLHF
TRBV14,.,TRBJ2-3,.,TGTGCCAGCAGCCAAGATCTCGCCGGAGATACGCAGTATTTT,CASSQDLAGDTQYF
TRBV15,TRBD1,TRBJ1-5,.,TGTGCCACCAGCCCCGACAGGGGTAGAGGTCAGCCCCAGCATTTT,CATSPDRGRGQPQHF
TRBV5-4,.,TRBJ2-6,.,TGTGCCAGCAGCTTGGACAGGGTATCTGGGGCCAACGTCCTGACTTTC,CASSLDRVSGANVLTF
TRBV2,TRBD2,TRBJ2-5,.,TGTGCCAGCTCCCGCGGGGGGGAGACCCAGTACTTC,CASSRGGETQYF
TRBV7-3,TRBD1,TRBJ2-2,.,TGTGCCAGCGGACAGGGTAACACCGGGGAGCTGTTTTTT,CASGQGNTGELFF
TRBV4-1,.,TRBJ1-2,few,TGCGCCAGCAGCCAAGCGCGTGAGGTTAACTATGGCTACACCTTC,CASSQAREVNYGYTF
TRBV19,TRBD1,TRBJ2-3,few,TGTGCCACAACAACTACCGGGACAGGGATCACAGATACGCAGTATTTT,CATTTTGTGITDTQYF
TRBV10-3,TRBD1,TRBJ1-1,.,TGTGCGGTCAGTATCGGGACAGGGGGCCTACTGAACACTGAAGCTTTCTTT,CAVSIGTGGLLNTEAFF
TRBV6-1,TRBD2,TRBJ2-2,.,TGTGCCAGCAGTGTGCCGGCGGGGGGGGACACCGGGGAGCTGTTTTTT,CASSVPAGGDTGELFF
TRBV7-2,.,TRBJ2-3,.,TGTGCCAGCAGCTTGGGGGGGGGCAGAGATACGCAGTATTTT,CASSLGGGRDTQYF
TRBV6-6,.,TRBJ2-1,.,TGTGCCAGCAGTCTACCCGGGACACAAGTAAATGAGCAGTTCTTC,CASSLPGTQVNEQFF
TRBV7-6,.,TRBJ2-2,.,TGTGCCAGCAGCTTAGTGGGGGGGCTGAACACCGGGGAGCTGTTTTTT,CASSLVGGLNTGELFF
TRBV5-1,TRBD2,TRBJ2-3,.,TGCGCCAGCAGCTTGTTCGGGGGGGCTAAGGGAGATACGCAGTATTTT,CASSLFGGAKGDTQYF
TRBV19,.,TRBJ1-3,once,TGTGCCAGTAGTATGGGGCGGATTGCCTACTCTGGAAACACCATATATTTT,CASSMGRIAYSGNTIYF